A selection of T cell receptor beta chains follows, all from one sample in a study of blood T cell repertoires in COVID-19. Libraries were prepared by immunoSEQ multiplex PCR; TCRdb keeps only in-frame clonotypes and omits some of them. The data contain under 130,000 clones, 75% to 90% of them singletons. Sequenced: peripheral blood. Receptors originate from a woman at least 80 years old with acute or convalescent COVID-19. CDR3s include the opening cysteine and the closing phenylalanine or tryptophan. D genes are given only for firm matches. The size field is filled for only some rows; it gives once, few, many or a size class.

d_call	v_call	j_call	cdr3_length	clone_size	cdr3_nt	cdr3_aa
NA	TRBV10-3	TRBJ1-4	15	NA	TGTGCCATCAGTGAGTCTAGGACGGGGGGTGAAAAACTGTTTTTT	CAISESRTGGEKLFF
NA	TRBV5-1	TRBJ1-3	14	NA	TGCGCCAGCAGCTTGATATCCGGAGGGGACACCATATATTTT	CASSLISGGDTIYF
NA	TRBV2	TRBJ1-2	15	NA	TGTGCCAGCAGTGATGCAGGTCGTAGTAACTATGGCTACACCTTC	CASSDAGRSNYGYTF
TRBD1	TRBV5-1	TRBJ1-6	15	NA	TGCGCCAGCAGCTTGGGAGGGACAGATAATTCACCCCTCCACTTT	CASSLGGTDNSPLHF
NA	TRBV7-2	TRBJ1-4	13	once	TGTGCCAGCAGCCCCTTCCGAGGGGAAAAACTGTTTTTT	CASSPFRGEKLFF
TRBD2	TRBV11-2	TRBJ2-1	16	once	TGTGCCAGCAGCTGGGGGTCTAGCGGGCCTTACAATGAGCAGTTCTTC	CASSWGSSGPYNEQFF
NA	TRBV28	TRBJ2-7	14	NA	TGTGCCGCCGGGGCGGGGGCCACTAGGAACGAGCAGTACTTC	CAAGAGATRNEQYF
NA	TRBV28	TRBJ2-1	13	NA	TGTGCCACCATGGGGGGAGGAGCGAATGAGCAGTTCTTC	CATMGGGANEQFF
NA	TRBV4-2	TRBJ2-7	14	NA	TGTGCCAGCAGCCAAGATCTAAAGAGGGACGAGCAGTACTTC	CASSQDLKRDEQYF
TRBD1	TRBV2	TRBJ2-7	15	NA	TGTGCCAGCAGAGAGCCCGGGACAGGGGACTACGAGCAGTACTTC	CASREPGTGDYEQYF
NA	TRBV27	TRBJ1-1	14	NA	TGTGCCAGCAGTTTATTTTCCGGGGGGACTGAAGCTTTCTTT	CASSLFSGGTEAFF
NA	TRBV5-1	TRBJ2-7	12	few	TGCGCCAGCAGCTTGAGCGGGTTTGAGCAGTACTTC	CASSLSGFEQYF
NA	TRBV12-2	TRBJ2-7	16	NA	TGTGCAAGTCGCTTAGGGGGACAGGGGGATAAGTACGAGCAGTACTTC	CASRLGGQGDKYEQYF
NA	TRBV24-1	TRBJ1-2	12	NA	TGTGCCACCAGTGCAGGAGGCTATGGCTACACCTTC	CATSAGGYGYTF
NA	TRBV10-3	TRBJ1-1	14	NA	TGTGCCATCAGCGAGGGCCCCCTGAACACTGAAGCTTTCTTT	CAISEGPLNTEAFF
TRBD2	TRBV4-1	TRBJ2-5	15	NA	TGCGCCAGCAGCCTCCTAGCGGGTTCCCAAGAGACCCAGTACTTC	CASSLLAGSQETQYF
NA	TRBV11-2	TRBJ2-2	15	NA	TGTGCCAGCAGCATCGGGCTACGGGGCACCGGGGAGCTGTTTTTT	CASSIGLRGTGELFF
NA	TRBV7-9	TRBJ1-5	12	NA	TGTGCCAGCAGCTTAGGGGCTCAGCCCCAGCATTTT	CASSLGAQPQHF
TRBD2	TRBV6-6	TRBJ2-1	13	once	TGTGCCAGCAGCCACCCTCGGGGGGATGAGCAGTTCTTC	CASSHPRGDEQFF
NA	TRBV29-1	TRBJ1-4	12	few	TGCAGCGTAGGGGAGGTCGATGAAAAACTGTTTTTT	CSVGEVDEKLFF
NA	TRBV19	TRBJ2-1	16	NA	TGTGCCAGTAGTCTATCGGGTCTAGACTCCTACAATGAGCAGTTCTTC	CASSLSGLDSYNEQFF
NA	TRBV18	TRBJ2-5	14	NA	TGTGCCAGCTCACCACCGGGCAGGGGAGAGACCCAGTACTTC	CASSPPGRGETQYF
NA	TRBV7-8	TRBJ2-7	14	NA	TGTGCCAGCAGCTTAGCTCTTAATACCTACGAGCAGTACTTC	CASSLALNTYEQYF
NA	TRBV7-9	TRBJ1-2	13	NA	TGTGCCAGCAGCTCAGGGGTGATGGAGGGCTACACCTTC	CASSSGVMEGYTF
NA	TRBV3-1/TRBV3-2	TRBJ2-7	14	NA	TGTGCCAGCAGCCAACCTCGCCTGATGAGCGAGCAGTACTTC	CASSQPRLMSEQYF
NA	TRBV7-9	TRBJ1-2	18	NA	TGTGCCAGCAGTCCTTCTCCGGGACTAGTATCCCTTAACTATGGCTACACCTTC	CASSPSPGLVSLNYGYTF
NA	TRBV11-2	TRBJ1-3	16	few	TGTGCCAGCAGCTTAGATCCCCAGGGACTATTAGACACCATATATTTT	CASSLDPQGLLDTIYF
NA	TRBV5-8	TRBJ2-5	19	NA	TGTGCCAGCAGCTTGGGCATTACCCAGGGCGTGCTACACCAAGAGACCCAGTACTTC	CASSLGITQGVLHQETQYF
NA	TRBV4-1	TRBJ2-5	13	NA	TGCGCCAGCAGCCATCCATTCGGAGAGACCCAGTACTTC	CASSHPFGETQYF
NA	TRBV5-1	TRBJ1-5	15	NA	TGCGCCAGCAGCCAGGTAGGGGGGGTAAATCAGCCCCAGCATTTT	CASSQVGGVNQPQHF
NA	TRBV14	TRBJ1-2	15	once	TGTGCCAGCAGCCAAGATGTCTCACCGACTCCGGGCTACACCTTC	CASSQDVSPTPGYTF
NA	TRBV20-1	TRBJ1-2	11	NA	TGCAGTGCTAATCCTCAGGATGGCTACACCTTC	CSANPQDGYTF
NA	TRBV6-5	TRBJ2-2	14	NA	TGTGCCAGCAGTTACTCAGGGGAAACCGGGGAGCTGTTTTTT	CASSYSGETGELFF
TRBD2	TRBV6-2/TRBV6-3	TRBJ2-7	12	once	TGTGCCAGCAGTTTAACTAGCGGTTCGCAGTACTTC	CASSLTSGSQYF
NA	TRBV11-2	TRBJ1-4	16	NA	TGTGCCAGCAGCTTAGGCCTACAGCTTATTAATGAAAAACTGTTTTTT	CASSLGLQLINEKLFF
NA	TRBV5-4	TRBJ2-7	15	NA	TGTGCCAGCAGCTTGGAGGAGGGAGTTTATGGCGAGCAGTACTTC	CASSLEEGVYGEQYF
NA	TRBV5-5	TRBJ2-6	15	NA	TGTGCCAGCAGCTTGGAGGGGCCTGGGGCCAACGTCCTGACTTTC	CASSLEGPGANVLTF